These T cell receptor beta chains were read from a single sample in a study of low-dose radiotherapy and immunotherapy resistance in tumors. MiXCR, applied by TCRdb to the reads, yields one record per CDR3 protein. The sample has 59,000 or so distinct CDR3 sequences; more than 20% are singletons. This material consisted of PBMCs, taken before treatment. The receptor set was obtained from a male donor with rectosigmoid adenocarcinoma. CDR3s leave out the opening cysteine and the closing phenylalanine or tryptophan. The order of the fields is J gene, clone size, V gene, CDR3 protein. Clone sizes are given selectively: once, few, many, or a class where the clone is expanded.

TRBJ2-7 many TRBV5-6 ASEIRGRYEQY
TRBJ1-1 many TRBV2 ASSENWGTEAF
TRBJ2-7 many TRBV7-2 ASTVGTSLSEQY
TRBJ1-2 many TRBV21-1 ASSARTGDGYT
TRBJ1-3 many TRBV21-1 ASSKAVQNSGNTIY
TRBJ2-1 many TRBV10-3 AISERTSGGSSYNEQF
TRBJ2-6 few TRBV5-1 ASSPPSGANVLT
TRBJ2-7 many TRBV27 ASSLDRVIDEQY
TRBJ1-4 many TRBV15 ATSRDNEKLF
TRBJ2-3 many TRBV2 ASAPEVTDTQY
TRBJ2-7 many TRBV4-3 ASSQGVPTYEQY
TRBJ2-7 many TRBV6-6 ASSSNSPILGSGEDEQY
TRBJ2-2 few TRBV7-3 ASSLTSGAPNTGELF
TRBJ2-7 many TRBV28 ASSDYSGTSYEQY
TRBJ2-3 many TRBV29-1 SGGLAGVADTQY
TRBJ2-5 many TRBV3-1 ASSPRSRGEETQY
TRBJ1-2 many TRBV4-1 ASSLTGDYGYT
TRBJ1-6 many TRBV5-1 ASSLDGTGTSPLH
TRBJ2-3 many TRBV2 ASSEIGVSQY
TRBJ1-5 many TRBV19 ASNRDRALQPQH
TRBJ1-5 few TRBV12-5 ASGRPDQPQH
TRBJ2-7 . TRBV28 ASSRDSSSYEQY
TRBJ1-2 few TRBV5-3 ASSLGSGDYT
TRBJ2-1 many TRBV12-5 ASGLGDIGEQF
TRBJ2-7 many TRBV24-1 ATSDLRRSGLKQY
TRBJ2-3 many TRBV5-1 ASSPLGAPDTQY
TRBJ1-1 many TRBV7-9 ASSVTSGTAATEAF
TRBJ2-6 many TRBV24-1 ATSDSTSTGGSGANVLT
TRBJ2-3 . TRBV11-2 ASSNGNPAATQY
TRBJ2-1 many TRBV29-1 SVKGASGRLVYNEQF
TRBJ2-7 many TRBV27 ASSLVGARNYEQY
TRBJ2-7 many TRBV5-1 ASSPRQELSYEQY
TRBJ2-2 many TRBV2 ASSGGDFTGELF
TRBJ2-5 . TRBV13 ASSRDRDKTQY
TRBJ2-1 once TRBV25-1 ATLSGGRDEQF
TRBJ1-3 many TRBV4-2 ASSQRVNRGISGNTIY
TRBJ2-3 many TRBV6-2/TRBV6-3 ASTTLAGGTDTQY
TRBJ2-5 many TRBV27 ASSPSSGIFETQY
TRBJ2-1 . TRBV10-2 AIRPSERVDNEQF
TRBJ2-1 many TRBV7-2 ASCAGNTYNEQF